One and the same sample provided the 27 T cell receptor beta chains below, sequenced in a study of early T cells in non-severe SARS-CoV-2 infection. MiXCR, run by TCRdb on the 5' RACE reads, gives a single entry per CDR3 protein. Of some 51,000 distinct CDR3 sequences in the sample, around 14% were seen once. Sequenced material: whole blood, taken at baseline. All receptors derive from an adult who was a healthcare worker with PCR-confirmed SARS-CoV-2 infection or an uninfected control (not recorded which).

This clonotype appeared a few times. The chain has TRBV18 and TRBJ1-1, with no clear D. Germline V lookup: CDR1 KGHSH, CDR2 LQKENI. The V and J ends lost 3 bases and 1 base respectively, with 12 bases between them. This CDR3 spans 15 amino acids. This CDR3 reads CASSPTRTENTEAFF. The CDR3 DNA reads TGTGCCAGCTCACCCACAAGGACGGAGAACACTGAAGCTTTCTTT.

In its sample, this clonotype was seen a few times. The chain is built from TRBV28 and TRBJ2-7, with D perhaps matching TRBD2 (5 bases). This CDR3 spans 13 amino acids. Germline assignment: CDR1 MDHEN and CDR2 SYDVKM. The germline V and J ends were trimmed by 10 bases and 6 bases, with 19 bases remaining between them. The CDR3 DNA sequence: TGTGCCACTCAGAACGCGGGTGGGGTCGAGCAGTACTTC. This gives the protein CATQNAGGVEQYF.

This clonotype was detected ten times or more. The gene calls are TRBV7-8 and TRBJ2-6; D unclear. CDR3 length: 15 residues. V was trimmed by 1 base and J by 0 bases, leaving 4 bases between them. CDR1 and CDR2 from the germline V gene are SGHVS and FQNEAQ. This CDR3 is CASSLVGSGANVLTF. The CDR3 DNA follows: TGTGCCAGCAGCTTAGTGGGCTCTGGGGCCAACGTCCTGACTTTC.

Here the CDR3 DNA reads TGCAGTGCACAGAATAACCAAGAGACCCAGTACTTC. This translates into CSAQNNQETQYF. This chain joins TRBV20-1 and TRBJ2-5; D not resolved. Germline V gene sequence: CDR1 DFQATT, CDR2 SNEGSKA (reference sequence). V lost 6 bases, J lost 0 bases, and 8 bases lay in between. The CDR3 covers 12 residues.

This clonotype was recorded at least ten times. The chain joins TRBV5-1 to TRBJ1-3; TRBD1 matches at 8 bases. The CDR3 runs to 17 residues. The ends lost 0 bases at V and 1 base at J; junction bases unmatched: 6. Germline lookup yields CDR1 SGHRS and CDR2 YFSETQ. This CDR3 reads CASSLGRTGTSGNTIYF. CDR3 bases: TGCGCCAGCAGCTTGGGCCGGACAGGGACATCTGGAAACACCATATATTTT.

The chain carries TRBV6-1 and TRBJ2-3; 7 bases are shared with TRBD2. Germline CDR1 and CDR2: MNHNS and SASEGT. The CDR3 is 14 residues long. The V and J ends lost 7 bases and 0 bases, in that order; junction bases with no gene match: 4. The CDR3 sequence is CASTPSGSTDTQYF. CDR3 sequence (DNA): TGTGCCAGCACACCTAGCGGTAGCACAGATACGCAGTATTTT.

This clonotype was detected only a few times. J is TRBJ2-7 and V is TRBV3-1; the D gene is possibly TRBD2 (6 bases). Germline V lookup: CDR1 LGHDT, CDR2 YNNKEL (reference sequence). V was cut by 3 bases and J by 0 bases, with 18 bases left in between. The CDR3 spans 17 residues. The CDR3, as DNA: TGTGCCAGCAGCCATCCGTTGGGCGGGGTAGGCTCCTACGAGCAGTACTTC. It encodes CASSHPLGGVGSYEQYF.

The chain combines TRBV20-1 with TRBJ1-2, with no clear D. There are 13 residues in the CDR3. Trimming left V 6 bases short and J 0 bases short, with 11 bases between. Germline CDR1 reads DFQATT; CDR2 reads SNEGSKA (reference sequence). CDR3 region: CSAQDNANYGYTF. The DNA of the CDR3 is TGCAGTGCACAAGACAACGCTAACTATGGCTACACCTTC.

This clonotype has a handful of counts. The V and J genes are TRBV7-2 and TRBJ2-5; D gene unclear. This CDR3 is 13 amino acids long. Germline V gives CDR1 SGHTA, CDR2 FQGNSA. V lost 2 bases and J lost 5, with 9 bases in between. CDR3 residues: CASSLRAVETQYF. In DNA form, the CDR3 reads TGTGCCAGCAGCTTACGGGCGGTGGAGACCCAGTACTTC.

This clonotype was observed at least ten times. This chain connects TRBV7-3 to TRBJ1-1; D is uncertain. Trimming stripped 6 bases from V and 3 bases from J, with 14 bases between. The CDR3 length is 14 residues. Germline CDR1 reads SGHTA; CDR2 reads FQGTGA. This CDR3 is CASRPGPGDTEAFF. The DNA of the CDR3 is TGTGCCAGCAGGCCAGGCCCCGGGGACACTGAAGCTTTCTTT.

The V gene is TRBV27, the J gene TRBJ2-3, with 10 bases aligning to TRBD1. The CDR3 loop spans 19 amino acids. The J segment lost 2 bases and the V segment lost 0 bases, leaving 11 bases of the junction unmatched. CDR1 MNHEY and CDR2 SMNVEV come from the germline V gene (reference sequence). This CDR3 is CASSLSRPDRGLNTDTQYF. The CDR3 DNA is TGTGCCAGCAGTTTATCCCGCCCCGACAGGGGGCTCAACACAGATACGCAGTATTTT.

This clonotype was counted only a few times. The J gene is TRBJ1-2, the V gene TRBV5-4; TRBD1 is a possible D gene (5 bases). Trimming took off 1 base at V and 1 base at J, with 11 bases between the two ends. CDR1 SGHNT and CDR2 YYREEE come from the germline V gene (reference sequence). The CDR3 runs 15 residues. The CDR3 is CASSLWRGFNYGYTF. Written as DNA, the CDR3 is TGTGCCAGCAGCTTGTGGCGGGGCTTTAACTATGGCTACACCTTC.

This clonotype was seen only once. Just one base apart from a much larger clone, this may be a read error. The V call is TRBV5-4, the J call TRBJ1-1; D remains ambiguous. The ends were cut back, 5 bases at V and 0 bases at J, with 2 bases in the middle. CDR1 and CDR2 from the germline V gene are SGHNT and YYREEE (reference sequence). This CDR3 has 11 residues. The CDR3 loop is CASRLNTEAFF. DNA of the CDR3: TGTGCCAGCAGACTGAACACTGAAGCTTTCTTT.

This clonotype was seen a handful of times. This sequence joins TRBV7-7 and TRBJ2-3; D is uncertain. CDR1 is SSHAT and CDR2 is FNYEAQ in the germline V gene (reference sequence). The CDR3 runs 15 residues. The V gene lost 1 base and the J gene lost 5 bases, with 13 bases spanning the gap. CDR3 loop: CASSLVAGVKDTQYF. The CDR3 region has the DNA TGTGCCAGCAGCTTAGTGGCAGGAGTGAAAGATACGCAGTATTTT.

By sample share, this clonotype is medium-sized (0.01 to 0.1%). The chain uses TRBV19 and TRBJ2-6; D unresolved. The CDR3 sequence is 15 residues long. Germline V CDR1 and CDR2: LNHDA, SQIVND (reference sequence). Trimming pared 0 bases from V and 0 bases from J, leaving 3 bases between. The CDR3 DNA is TGTGCCAGTAGTATAGACAGCTCTGGGGCCAACGTCCTGACTTTC. It encodes CASSIDSSGANVLTF.

This chain links TRBV18 with TRBJ1-2; D ambiguous. V lost 3 bases to trimming and J lost 0 bases, with 17 bases between them. Germline CDR1 and CDR2: KGHSH and LQKENI. CDR3 size: 17 residues. The CDR3 sequence: CASSPLLSATANYGYTF. The CDR3 bases are TGTGCCAGCTCACCGCTCCTCTCGGCAACAGCTAACTATGGCTACACCTTC.

V is TRBV25-1 and J is TRBJ2-7; 8 bases fit TRBD1. V lost 4 bases to trimming and J lost 2 bases; unmatched junction nucleotides: 7. Germline CDR1 is MGHDK and CDR2 is SYGVNS. The CDR3 extends over 15 amino acids. CDR3 bases: TGTGCCAGCAGTGGACAGGGGACAGGCCCCTACGAGCAGTACTTC. This gives the protein CASSGQGTGPYEQYF.

This clonotype appeared a few times. V gene TRBV5-1 combines with J gene TRBJ2-7, with D hard to call. In germline, CDR1 is SGHRS, CDR2 YFSETQ. This CDR3 is built from 13 residues. Trimming took 0 bases from V and 3 from J, leaving 7 bases between them. The CDR3 DNA reads TGCGCCAGCAGCTTGGCCACCGACTACGAGCAGTACTTC. It codes for CASSLATDYEQYF.

The chain combines TRBV29-1 with TRBJ2-5; 7 nucleotides line up with TRBD2. Germline loops: CDR1 SQVTM, CDR2 ANQGSEA. The CDR3 covers 13 residues. V was pared by 8 bases and J by 5 bases, with 11 bases of the junction left unmatched. As DNA, the CDR3 is TGCAGCACAGGACAAATGCGGGGGGAGACCCAGTACTTC. It encodes CSTGQMRGETQYF.

A remark on this clonotype: One end of the junction fails to match germline, which may point to a read error. This chain connects TRBV5-1 to TRBJ2-3; TRBD2 matches 9 bases. Germline V lookup: CDR1 SGHRS, CDR2 YFSETQ. CDR3 length: 15 amino acids. The CDR3 region is CASSRSGTSIDTQYF. The CDR3, as DNA: TGCGCCAGCAGCCGTTCCGGGACTAGCATAGATACGCAGTATTTT.

This clonotype has just a few counts. This sequence joins TRBV7-3 and TRBJ2-1; a possible D gene is TRBD2 (5 bases). V lost 3 bases to trimming and J lost 9 bases, with 12 bases between them. The CDR3 runs 13 residues. Germline V lookup: CDR1 SGHTA, CDR2 FQGTGA. The CDR3 spells CASSFNGRGEQFF. The CDR3 coding sequence is TGTGCCAGCAGCTTTAATGGTCGGGGTGAGCAGTTCTTC. The variable domain in full, with the rest retrieved from reference TRBV7-3 and TRBJ2-1, is GAGVSQTPSNKVTEKGKYVELRCDPISGHTALYWYRQSLGQGPEFLIYFQGTGAADDSGLPNDRFFAVRPEGSVSTLKIQRTERGDSAVYLCASSFNGRGEQFFGPGTRLTVL.

J is TRBJ2-7 and V is TRBV7-9; D may be TRBD1 or TRBD2 (5 bases each). CDR3 length equals 14 residues. Germline V lookup: CDR1 SEHNR, CDR2 FQNEAQ (reference sequence). The V end lost 3 bases, the J end lost 5 bases, and 14 bases lay between the germline ends. DNA for the CDR3: TGTGCCAGCAGCTTCGGGACCGCATCGGACGAGCAGTACTTC. It translates to CASSFGTASDEQYF.

The chain has TRBV5-1 and TRBJ2-2; 9 bases fit TRBD1. Germline CDR1 reads SGHRS; CDR2 reads YFSETQ. The CDR3 sequence is 16 residues long. The J segment lost 5 bases and the V segment lost 1 base, leaving 6 bases of the junction unmatched. The CDR3 sequence is CASSLPGQGQTGELFF. In DNA, the CDR3 is TGCGCCAGCAGCTTGCCGGGACAGGGACAGACCGGGGAGCTGTTTTTT.

This clonotype was observed a handful of times. V gene TRBV20-1 combines with J gene TRBJ2-1, with D perhaps TRBD2 (6 bases). Per germline, CDR1 DFQATT and CDR2 SNEGSKA (reference sequence). V lost 0 bases and J lost 3, with 15 bases in between. CDR3 length: 16 amino acids. The CDR3 bases are TGCAGTGCTAGAGATCCCTGGGGCGGGGACTACAATGAGCAGTTCTTC. This codes for CSARDPWGGDYNEQFF.

This clonotype was seen a few times. The rearrangement links TRBV27 to TRBJ2-7; 9 nucleotides agree with TRBD2. Germline CDR1 reads MNHEY; CDR2 reads SMNVEV (reference sequence). The junction had 6 bases not matched to a gene; V was cut back by 0 bases and J by 6 bases. The length of the CDR3 is 15 residues. CDR3 DNA sequence: TGTGCCAGCAGTTTATCGTTTACGACTAGCGGCGAGCAGTACTTC. As protein: CASSLSFTTSGEQYF.

The rearrangement joins TRBV12-3 or TRBV12-4 to TRBJ2-1, with D tentatively TRBD2 (5 bases). Trimming shortened V by 6 bases and J by 7 bases, and 16 bases separated the two germline ends. The CDR3 is made up of 14 amino acids. This CDR3 is CASSPGSPGNEQFF. The CDR3 nucleotides read TGTGCCAGCAGCCCGGGATCTCCGGGGAATGAGCAGTTCTTC.

Concerning this clonotype: One end of the junction varies from germline; a read error may be responsible. This rearrangement joins TRBV28 to TRBJ2-7; D unresolved. The CDR3 is 12 residues long. The germline V gene encodes CDR1 MDHEN and CDR2 SYDVKM. The CDR3 sequence: CASNQKGYEQYF. Here the CDR3 DNA reads TGTGCCAGCAATCAAAAAGGCTACGAGCAGTATTTC.